This T cell receptor (beta chain) stems from a study of cytomegalovirus exposure and HLA in healthy donors. In regard to this clone: Its antigen is unidentified. The identical CDR3 is also encoded by other nucleotide sequences in the sample.

Study-wide results and caveats: Owing to their indistinguishability, certain V segments, notably TRBV6-2 and TRBV6-3, were excluded. Apparent HLA restriction characterized most CMV-associated TCR beta chains in a later analysis. In all likelihood, a cluster of highly shared sequence variants was a sequencing artifact. Most TCRs appeared rarely, but some public TCRs recurred in many donors.

The V end was cut by 3 bases, the J end by 2 bases, with 11 bases between. This CDR3 is built from 14 residues. Germline values: CDR1 SGDLS, CDR2 YYNGEE. Researchers ran the PCR with 60 Vbeta and 13 Jbeta primers. TCRdb keeps only in-frame clones here, not all; method: immunoSEQ multiplex PCR. The sample carries approximately 140,000 clones, around 78% recorded once. The V gene is TRBV9, the J gene TRBJ1-1, with D possibly being TRBD1 (6 bases). The TCR originated in a male donor in good health and CMV-seronegative. Sequencing was carried out using PBMCs. The CDR3 DNA is TGTGCCAGCAGCGCCCGGACAGCAAACACTGAAGCTTTCTTT. Protein: CASSARTANTEAFF.